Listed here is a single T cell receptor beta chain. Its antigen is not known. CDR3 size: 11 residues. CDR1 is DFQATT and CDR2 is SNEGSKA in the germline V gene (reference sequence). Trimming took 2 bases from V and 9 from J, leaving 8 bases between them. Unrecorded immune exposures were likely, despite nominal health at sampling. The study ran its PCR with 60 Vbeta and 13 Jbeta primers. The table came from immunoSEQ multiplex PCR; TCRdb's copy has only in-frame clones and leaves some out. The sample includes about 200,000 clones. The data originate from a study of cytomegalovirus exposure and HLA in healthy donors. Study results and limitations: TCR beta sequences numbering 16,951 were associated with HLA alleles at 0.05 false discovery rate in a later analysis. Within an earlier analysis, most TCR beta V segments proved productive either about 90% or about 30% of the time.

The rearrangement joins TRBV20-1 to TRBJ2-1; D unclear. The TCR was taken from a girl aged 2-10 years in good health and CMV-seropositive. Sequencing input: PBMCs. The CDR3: CSARSYGEQFF. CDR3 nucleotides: TGCAGTGCTAGATCCTACGGTGAGCAGTTCTTC.